This T cell receptor beta chain was recovered during a study of glioma-infiltrating T cells after dendritic cell vaccination. CDR3 length equals 15 residues. The germline CDR1 and CDR2 sequences are SGHDT and YYEEEE. V gave up 5 bases and J gave up 2 bases, with 14 bases separating them. The time point here: after dendritic cell vaccination, including at tumor progression/relapse. This clone was seen a handful of times. The assay was immunoSEQ multiplex PCR, and TCRdb's table has in-frame clones only and misses some. The data hold roughly 88,000 clones, with roughly four fifths observed a single time.

The clonotype comes from a human donor with glioblastoma. The chain joins TRBV5-6 to TRBJ2-1, with a possible D match to TRBD1 (6 bases). Here the sequenced sample was blood, taken after dendritic cell vaccination. The CDR3 region has the DNA TGTGCCAGCAGTGTGACAGGTTCTGCCTACAATGAGCAGTTCTTC. Amino acid sequence: CASSVTGSAYNEQFF.